This section outlines one T cell receptor (beta chain) sequence together with its context. Its recognized antigen is unknown. No much larger clone exists at a distance of one base, and base qualities are not known. These data belong to a study of T cell responses to AZD1222 COVID-19 vaccine (dated by TCRdb to about 2021). Concerning the study at large: A total of over 230 trial participants underwent TCR sequencing, of whom some 210 received two doses of AZD1222 and about 25 received two doses of the MenACWY control vaccine. Trial participants were enrolled into age subgroups of 18-55, 56-69 and 70-plus years, which contained roughly 140, 27 and 60 TCR-sequenced participants, respectively. On the study overall, not on this receptor specifically: Because no day 14 peak-response samples were available, the repertoires could be characterized only after the peak T cell response. CD4 TCRs associated with the vaccine covered the entire spike protein, and the dominant responses were in regions 160-218 and 743-854. Only five or six AZD1222 recipients were SARS-CoV-2 seropositive at baseline, limiting conclusions about previously exposed vaccinees. In the small 56-69-year group, the increase in depth fell short of significance, most likely because of low power. Nearly half of unique spike-specific TCRs reportedly recognized epitopes outside regions mutated in the B.1.351 and B.1.1.7 variants. Participants were mostly white British and included more females than males, and it was suggested by the authors that clonal diversity may have been underestimated. After two AZD1222 doses, both the breadth and the depth of spike-specific TCRs were significantly higher than at day 0 and than in MenACWY recipients.

The time point label of this sample denotes: about 28 days (+/-7) after the second vaccine dose. Because spike-specific TCR depth and breadth did not differ between the two schedules, AZD1222 recipients who got a second dose at roughly 4 weeks were pooled with those who got a second dose at roughly 12 weeks. Vaccinee samples came from UK trials COV001 and COV002, including a single-blind randomized controlled phase 2/3 trial of AZD1222 (ChAdOx1 nCoV-19) in healthy adults. Trial participant PBMC samples were collected at day 0 and day 28 after the second dose for TCRbeta chain sequencing. V lost 0 bases and J lost 7 bases; the stretch between them is 13 bases long. From the germline V gene, CDR1 is MGHRA and CDR2 is YSYEKL. Spanning cysteine to phenylalanine, the CDR3 consists of 15 amino acids. Left in the record is the CDR3 DNA by itself, 45 bases read in frame from the first base. The CDR3 regions of human TCRbeta chains were analyzed by immunosequencing. On the study's bioinformatics: TCRs in the repertoires were matched against a reference library of SARS-CoV-2-specific TCRs that had been generated with the MIRA antigen-specificity platform. Breadth was defined as the fraction of unique TCRs that were SARS-CoV-2-associated. Depth was defined as the fraction of total T cells that were SARS-CoV-2-associated. Using the MIRA data, every spike-specific TCR was mapped to the spike region that the TCR reacted to and assigned to either a CD4 or a CD8 class. Log10-transformed breadth and depth values were compared by one-way ANOVA with Sidak's multiple comparisons tests. TCRdb re-hosts the immuneACCESS table, in-frame sequences only. Its copies lack some clones; in the studies checked, an unresolved V gene accounts for under half of them, and the cause for the rest is not known. That table furnishes V, J and clone size, whereas the DNA furnished D and trimming. In all, the sample holds 150,000 to 200,000 clones, and 70% to 90% of those were seen once. Of the sample, 11% falls within the top ten clones.

In this chain, TRBV4-1 is recombined with TRBJ1-5; the D gene is unclear. The TCR sequence derives from an adult who received the AZD1222 COVID-19 vaccine. This specimen consisted of peripheral blood, obtained 28 days after the second AZD1222 dose. The bases read TGCGCCAGCAGCCAAGAATTTGGCCTTGGGCAGCCCCAGCATTTT. Translated, this is CASSQEFGLGQPQHF.